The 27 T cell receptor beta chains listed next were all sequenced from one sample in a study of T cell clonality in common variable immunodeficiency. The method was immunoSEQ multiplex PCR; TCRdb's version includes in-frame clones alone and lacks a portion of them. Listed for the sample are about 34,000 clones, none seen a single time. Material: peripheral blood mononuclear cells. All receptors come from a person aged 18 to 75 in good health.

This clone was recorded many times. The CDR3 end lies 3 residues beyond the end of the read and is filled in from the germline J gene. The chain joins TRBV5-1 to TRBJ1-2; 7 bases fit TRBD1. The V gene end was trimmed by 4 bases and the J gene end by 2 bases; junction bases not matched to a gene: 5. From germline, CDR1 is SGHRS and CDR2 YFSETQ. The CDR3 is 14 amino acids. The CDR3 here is CASSQGQLNYGYTF. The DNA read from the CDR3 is TGCGCCAGCAGCCAGGGACAGCTCAACTATGGC.

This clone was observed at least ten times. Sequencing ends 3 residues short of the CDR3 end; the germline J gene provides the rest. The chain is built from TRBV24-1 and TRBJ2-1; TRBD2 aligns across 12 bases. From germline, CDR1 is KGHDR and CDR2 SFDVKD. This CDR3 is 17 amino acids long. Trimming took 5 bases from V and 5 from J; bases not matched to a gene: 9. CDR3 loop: CATSVNPLAGGDNEQFF. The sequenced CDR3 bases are TGTGCCACCAGTGTTAATCCCCTAGCGGGAGGGGACAATGAG.

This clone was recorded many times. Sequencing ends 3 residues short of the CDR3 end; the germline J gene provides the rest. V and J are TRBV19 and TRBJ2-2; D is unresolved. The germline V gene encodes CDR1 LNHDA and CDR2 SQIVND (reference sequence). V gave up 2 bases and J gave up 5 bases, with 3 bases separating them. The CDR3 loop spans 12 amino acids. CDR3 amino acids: CASSILTGELFF. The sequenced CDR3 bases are TGTGCCAGTAGTATACTGACCGGGGAG.

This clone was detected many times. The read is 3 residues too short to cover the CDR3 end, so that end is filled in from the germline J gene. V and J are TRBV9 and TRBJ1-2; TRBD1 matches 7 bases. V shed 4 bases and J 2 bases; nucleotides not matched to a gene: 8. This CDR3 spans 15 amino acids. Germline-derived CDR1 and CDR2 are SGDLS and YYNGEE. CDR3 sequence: CASSPEAGGNYGYTF. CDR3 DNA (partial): TGTGCCAGCAGCCCAGAGGCAGGGGGAAACTATGGC.

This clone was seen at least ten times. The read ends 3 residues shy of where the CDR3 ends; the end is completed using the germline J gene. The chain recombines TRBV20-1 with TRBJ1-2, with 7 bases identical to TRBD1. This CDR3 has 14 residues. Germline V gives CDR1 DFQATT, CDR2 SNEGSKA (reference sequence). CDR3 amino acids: CSARGLGQEGGYTF. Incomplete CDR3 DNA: TGCAGTGCTAGAGGGTTAGGACAGGAGGGCGGC.

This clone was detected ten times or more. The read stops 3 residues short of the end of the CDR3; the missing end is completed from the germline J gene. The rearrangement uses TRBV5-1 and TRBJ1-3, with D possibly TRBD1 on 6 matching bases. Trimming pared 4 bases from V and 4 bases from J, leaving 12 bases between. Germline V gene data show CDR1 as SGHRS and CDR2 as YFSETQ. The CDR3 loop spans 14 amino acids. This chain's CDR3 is CASSGGREGNTIYF. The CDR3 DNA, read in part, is TGCGCCAGCAGCGGGGGCAGAGAAGGAAACACC.

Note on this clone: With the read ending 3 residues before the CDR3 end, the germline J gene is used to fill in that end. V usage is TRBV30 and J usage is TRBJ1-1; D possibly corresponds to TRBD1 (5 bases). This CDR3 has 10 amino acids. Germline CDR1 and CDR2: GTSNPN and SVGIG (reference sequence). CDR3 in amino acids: CAWSGGRAFF. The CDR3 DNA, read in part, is TGTGCCTGGAGCGGGGGTAGA. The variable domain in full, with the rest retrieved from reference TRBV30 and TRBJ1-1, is SQTIHQWPATLVQPVGSPLSLECTVEGTSNPNLYWYRQAAGRGLQLLFYSVGIGQISSEVPQNLSASRPQDRQFILSSKKLLLSDSGFYLCAWSGGRAFFGQGTRLTVV.

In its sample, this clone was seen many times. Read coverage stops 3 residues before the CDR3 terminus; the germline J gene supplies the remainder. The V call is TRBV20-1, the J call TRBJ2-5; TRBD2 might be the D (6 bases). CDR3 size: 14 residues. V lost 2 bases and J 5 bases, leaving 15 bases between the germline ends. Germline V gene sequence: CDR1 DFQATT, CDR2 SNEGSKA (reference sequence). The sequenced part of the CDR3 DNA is TGCAGTGCTAGATCAGGGAATGGGGGGGAGACC. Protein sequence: CSARSGNGGET. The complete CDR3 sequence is CSARSGNGGETQYF.

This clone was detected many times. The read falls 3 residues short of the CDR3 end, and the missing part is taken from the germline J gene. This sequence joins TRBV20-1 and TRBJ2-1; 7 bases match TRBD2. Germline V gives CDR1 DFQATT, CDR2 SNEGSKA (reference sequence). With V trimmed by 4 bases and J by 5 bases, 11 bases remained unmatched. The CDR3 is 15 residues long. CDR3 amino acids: CSATRRLALNNEQFF. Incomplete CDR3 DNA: TGCAGTGCTACCAGAAGACTAGCCCTAAACAATGAG.

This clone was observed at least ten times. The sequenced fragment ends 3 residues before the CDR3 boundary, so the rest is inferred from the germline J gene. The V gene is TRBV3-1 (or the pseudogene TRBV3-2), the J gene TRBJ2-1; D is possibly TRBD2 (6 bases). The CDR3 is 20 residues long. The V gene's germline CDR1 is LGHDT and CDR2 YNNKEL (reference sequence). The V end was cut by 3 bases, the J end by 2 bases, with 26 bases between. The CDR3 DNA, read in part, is TGTGCCAGCAGCCACCTCCTGGGGACTCCCGCCCTCGGTACCTACAATGAG. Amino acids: CASSHLLGTPALGTYNE. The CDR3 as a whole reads CASSHLLGTPALGTYNEQFF.

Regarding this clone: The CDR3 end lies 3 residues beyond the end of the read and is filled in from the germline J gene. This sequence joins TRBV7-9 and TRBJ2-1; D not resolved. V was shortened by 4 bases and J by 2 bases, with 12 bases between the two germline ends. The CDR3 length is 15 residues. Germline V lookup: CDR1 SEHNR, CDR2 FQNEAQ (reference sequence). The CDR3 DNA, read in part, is TGTGCCAGCAGCTCGACATCCCCAACCTACAATGAG. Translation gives CASSSTSPTYNE. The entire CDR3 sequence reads CASSSTSPTYNEQFF.

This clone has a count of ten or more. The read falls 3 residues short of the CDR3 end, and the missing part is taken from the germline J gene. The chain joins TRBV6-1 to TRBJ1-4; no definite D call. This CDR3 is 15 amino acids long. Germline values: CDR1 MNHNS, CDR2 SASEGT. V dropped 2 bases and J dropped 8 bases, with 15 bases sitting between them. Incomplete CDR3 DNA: TGTGCCAGCAGTGAAAGGTCCCGATATTCCGAAAAA. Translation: CASSERSRYSEK. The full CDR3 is CASSERSRYSEKLFF.

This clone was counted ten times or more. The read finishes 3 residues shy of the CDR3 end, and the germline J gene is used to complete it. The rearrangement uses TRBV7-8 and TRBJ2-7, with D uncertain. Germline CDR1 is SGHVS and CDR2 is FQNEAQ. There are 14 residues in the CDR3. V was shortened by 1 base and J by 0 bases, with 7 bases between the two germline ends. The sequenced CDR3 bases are TGTGCCAGCAGCTTAGTTCCAGACTCCTACGAG. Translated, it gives CASSLVPDSYE. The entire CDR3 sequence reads CASSLVPDSYEQYF.

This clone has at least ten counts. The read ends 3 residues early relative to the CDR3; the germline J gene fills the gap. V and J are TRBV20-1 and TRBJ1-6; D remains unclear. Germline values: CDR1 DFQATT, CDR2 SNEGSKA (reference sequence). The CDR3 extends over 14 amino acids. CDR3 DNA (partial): TGCAGTGCTAGAGATAGTTATGTTAAAGGGCCC. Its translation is CSARDSYVKGP. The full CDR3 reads CSARDSYVKGPLHF.

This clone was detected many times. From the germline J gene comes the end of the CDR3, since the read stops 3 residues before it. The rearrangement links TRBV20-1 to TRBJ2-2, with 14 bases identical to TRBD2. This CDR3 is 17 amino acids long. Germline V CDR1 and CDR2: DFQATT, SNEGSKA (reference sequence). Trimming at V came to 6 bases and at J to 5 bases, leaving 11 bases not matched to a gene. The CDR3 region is CSAGRGLAGVRTGELFF. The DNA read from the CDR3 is TGCAGTGCCGGACGGGGACTAGCGGGAGTAAGAACCGGGGAG.

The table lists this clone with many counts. The sequenced CDR3 bases are TGTGCCAGCAGCTTATTTCAGACTAGATTTCTCACCTACGAG. Residues: CASSLFQTRFLTYE. The entire CDR3 protein reads CASSLFQTRFLTYEQYF. The rearrangement joins TRBV7-8 to TRBJ2-7, with D possibly matching TRBD2 (6 bases). The read halts 3 residues ahead of the CDR3 end, with the missing end drawn from the germline J gene. The germline CDR1 and CDR2 sequences are SGHVS and FQNEAQ. Trimming pared 2 bases from V and 2 bases from J, leaving 19 bases between. CDR3 size: 17 residues.

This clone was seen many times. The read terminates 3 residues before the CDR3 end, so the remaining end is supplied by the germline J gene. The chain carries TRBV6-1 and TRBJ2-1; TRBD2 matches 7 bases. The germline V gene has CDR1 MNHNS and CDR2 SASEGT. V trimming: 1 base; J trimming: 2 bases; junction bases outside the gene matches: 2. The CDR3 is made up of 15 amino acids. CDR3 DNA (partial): TGTGCCAGCAGTGAAGGACTAGCAGCCTACAATGAG. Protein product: CASSEGLAAYNE. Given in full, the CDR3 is CASSEGLAAYNEQFF.

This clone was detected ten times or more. The CDR3 protein is CASSLTSGQYNEQFF. The CDR3 DNA, read in part, is TGTGCCAGCAGCTTAACTAGCGGACAATACAATGAG. V gene TRBV11-3 combines with J gene TRBJ2-1, with TRBD2 identical over 8 bases. From the germline J gene comes the end of the CDR3, since the read stops 3 residues before it. This CDR3 contains 15 residues. V lost 2 bases, J lost 4 bases, and 4 bases stayed unmatched. Per germline, CDR1 SGHNT and CDR2 YENEEA.

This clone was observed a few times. The CDR3 spells CASSEERQLPNEQFF. The sequenced CDR3 bases are TGTGCCAGCAGTGAAGAGCGACAGCTTCCCAATGAG. V usage is TRBV25-1 and J usage is TRBJ2-1, with D possibly being TRBD1 (5 bases). The CDR3 end is not reached by the read, which stops 3 residues before it; the germline J gene fills it in. Per the germline V gene, CDR1 is MGHDK and CDR2 is SYGVNS. The CDR3 length is 15 residues. Trimming removed 2 bases from V and 6 bases from J, with 14 bases in between.

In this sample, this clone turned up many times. The CDR3 region is CSASGTALGNEQFF. CDR3 bases read: TGCAGTGCTTCCGGGACTGCCTTAGGGAATGAG. The chain links TRBV20-1 to TRBJ2-1; D possibly corresponds to TRBD2 (6 bases). Sequencing ends 3 residues short of the CDR3 end; the germline J gene provides the rest. V shed 5 bases and J shed 7 bases, with 18 bases lying between them. CDR1 DFQATT and CDR2 SNEGSKA come from the germline V gene (reference sequence). The CDR3 is 14 amino acids.

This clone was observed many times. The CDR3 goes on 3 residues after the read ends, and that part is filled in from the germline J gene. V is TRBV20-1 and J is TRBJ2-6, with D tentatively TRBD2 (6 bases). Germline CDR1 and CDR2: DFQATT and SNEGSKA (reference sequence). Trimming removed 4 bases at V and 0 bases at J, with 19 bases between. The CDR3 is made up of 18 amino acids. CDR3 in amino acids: CSAKPVSGDRSGANVLTF. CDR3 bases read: TGCAGTGCTAAACCCGTTTCGGGGGACCGCTCTGGGGCCAACGTC.

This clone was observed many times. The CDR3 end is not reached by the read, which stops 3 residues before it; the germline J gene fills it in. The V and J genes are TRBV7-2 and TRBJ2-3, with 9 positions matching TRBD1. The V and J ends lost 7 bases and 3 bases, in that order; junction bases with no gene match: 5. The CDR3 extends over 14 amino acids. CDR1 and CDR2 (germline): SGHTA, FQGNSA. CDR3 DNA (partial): TGTGCCAGCACCAGACAGGGGGAAACAGATACG. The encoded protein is CASTRQGETDT. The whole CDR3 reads CASTRQGETDTQYF.

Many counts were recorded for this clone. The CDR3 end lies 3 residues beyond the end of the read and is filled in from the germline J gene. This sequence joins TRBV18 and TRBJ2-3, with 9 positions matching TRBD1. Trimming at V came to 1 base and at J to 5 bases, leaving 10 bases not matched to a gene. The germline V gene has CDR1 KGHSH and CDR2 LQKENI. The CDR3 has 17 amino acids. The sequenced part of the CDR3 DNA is TGTGCCAGCTCACCACAGGAACAGGGGGCTTCAGGAGATACG. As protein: CASSPQEQGASGDT. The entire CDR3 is CASSPQEQGASGDTQYF.

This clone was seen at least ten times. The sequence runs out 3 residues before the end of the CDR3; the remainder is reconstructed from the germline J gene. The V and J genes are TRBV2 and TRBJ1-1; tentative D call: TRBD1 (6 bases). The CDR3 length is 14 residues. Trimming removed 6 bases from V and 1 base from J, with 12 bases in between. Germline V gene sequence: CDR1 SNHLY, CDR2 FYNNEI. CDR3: CASRDRYGNTEAFF. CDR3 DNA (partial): TGTGCCAGCAGAGACAGGTATGGGAACACTGAA.

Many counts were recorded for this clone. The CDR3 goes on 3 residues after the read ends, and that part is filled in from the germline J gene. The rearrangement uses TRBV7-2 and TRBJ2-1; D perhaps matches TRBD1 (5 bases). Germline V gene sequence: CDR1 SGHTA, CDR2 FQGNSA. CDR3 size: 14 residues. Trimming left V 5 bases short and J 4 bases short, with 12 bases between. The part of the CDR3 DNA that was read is TGTGCCAGCAGCCCATTAACAGGATACAATGAG. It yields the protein CASSPLTGYNE. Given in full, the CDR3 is CASSPLTGYNEQFF. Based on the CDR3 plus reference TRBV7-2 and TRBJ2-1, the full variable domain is GAGVSQSPSNKVTEKGKDVELRCDPISGHTALYWYRQSLGQGLEFLIYFQGNSAPDKSGLPSDRFSAERTGGSVSTLTIQRTQQEDSAVYLCASSPLTGYNEQFFGPGTRLTVL.

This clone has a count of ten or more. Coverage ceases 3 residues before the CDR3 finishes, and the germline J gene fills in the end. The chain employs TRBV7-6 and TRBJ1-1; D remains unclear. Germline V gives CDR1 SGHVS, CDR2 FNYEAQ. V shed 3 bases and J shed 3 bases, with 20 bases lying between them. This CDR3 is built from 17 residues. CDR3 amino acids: CASSFRTGYLRDTEAFF. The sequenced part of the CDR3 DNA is TGTGCCAGCAGCTTTCGGACGGGGTACCTGAGGGACACTGAA.

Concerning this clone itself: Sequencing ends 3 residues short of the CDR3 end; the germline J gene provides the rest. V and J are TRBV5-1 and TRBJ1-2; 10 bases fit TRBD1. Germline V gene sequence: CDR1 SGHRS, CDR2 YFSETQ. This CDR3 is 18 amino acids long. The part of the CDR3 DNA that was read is TGCGCCAGCAGCTTGGGGGGGACAGGGGCGACTAGCACAGATACC. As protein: CASSLGGTGATSTDT. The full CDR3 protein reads CASSLGGTGATSTDTYTF.